This T cell receptor beta chain was retrieved from a study of CD8+ T cells in alopecia areata. Study summary: The tofacitinib course ran for 6 to 18 months and was followed by 6 months off drug. Study results and caveats: Possibly because of HLA-related factors, TCR sharing was less clear across patients than in mice. Scalp samples also yield sequences from resident alphabeta T cells of normal skin.

Investigators isolated RNA and reverse transcribed it into cDNA to act as the sequencing template. Method: immunoSEQ multiplex PCR; TCRdb's copy keeps in-frame clones and lacks some. The sample lists approximately 210,000 clones, 66% occurring once. Points on this clone: What it binds is unknown.

Treatment of the sample: oral pan-JAK inhibitor, 5-10 mg twice daily. Patients with alopecia areata provided lesional scalp punch biopsies as well as peripheral blood. CDR3 size: 13 residues. CDR1 and CDR2 from the germline V gene are LGHNT and FRNRAP. V lost 4 bases and J lost 4, with 10 bases in between. The TCR comes from a human donor with alopecia areata. The J gene is TRBJ1-2, the V gene TRBV12-5; possibly TRBD1 for D (5 bases). The sample in question was CD4+ T cells sorted from blood, obtained at week 44, from a patient treated with tofacitinib. The CDR3 DNA reads TGTGCTAGTGGTTCGGGACTTGGCTATGGCTACACCTTC. This sequence encodes CASGSGLGYGYTF.